This TCR beta chain was documented in a study of blood T cell repertoires in COVID-19 (dated by TCRdb to between 2020 and 2021). Background for the entire study: Collaborator samples came from the United States, Italy and Spain and covered acute and convalescent phases of COVID-19. The samples were drawn from the first 160 participants of the ongoing ImmuneRACE study and from over a thousand subjects provided by 6 global collaborators. The dataset comprised deeply sampled blood TCRbeta repertoires from subjects exposed to, actively infected with, or recovered from COVID-19. Where HLA class I and class II types were available, the types were taken from metadata supplied by the sample provider, not from assay-based typing. The prospective study material was composed of cDNA or gDNA derived from T cells, B-cell-depleted T cells, or PBMCs. A de-identified subject ID, COVID-19 status, age in years and sex were almost always included in the sample metadata. The repertoires were released in a freely available public database meant as a resource for research on the immune response to SARS-CoV-2. The investigation overall reported the following: Clinical and demographic metadata were provided uncurated, with the amount varying by source and participant.

From a lookup of the germline V gene (reference sequence), CDR1 and CDR2 are SGHNT and YYREEE. Germline trimming amounts to 0 bases on V and 1 base on J, with 4 as the count of junction bases outside the gene matches. The CDR3 holds 17 amino acids from the cysteine to the phenylalanine. Kept here is only the CDR3 DNA, which spans 51 bases and is read in frame from base 1. In the case of this clone: Its antigen is not yet known. No quality values exist for individual bases; no much larger clone is one base distant.

TCRbeta CDR3 regions were amplified from genomic DNA using the immunoSEQ Assay, a bias-controlled multiplex PCR. The original pipeline was this. Nucleated cell counts per sample were estimated from amplification of reference gene primers within the assay. Sequence reads were collapsed and filtered to measure the absolute abundance of every unique TCRbeta CDR3 rearrangement. For each sample, productive Simpson clonality was calculated as the square root of Simpson's diversity index across productive rearrangements. The clones in this table, taken by TCRdb from immuneACCESS, are in-frame only. Not every clone is retained; where verified, under half of the shortfall comes from an unresolved V gene, and the cause of the rest is unknown. V, J and clone size reflect that table, while D and trimming were determined from the DNA. Across this sample there are about 290,000 clones, with roughly 89% seen only once. Of the sample, less than 1% falls within the top ten clones.

A second Seattle source provided samples from volunteer blood donors who had recovered from COVID-19. Each collaborating institution followed its own protocols to collect whole blood in K2EDTA tubes. For TCRbeta analysis, collaborators shipped samples as frozen whole blood, isolated PBMCs, or DNA extracted from either of those sample types. The sequence joins TRBV5-4 to TRBJ1-3; 10 nucleotides in the junction match TRBD1. The TCR comes from a woman aged 40 to 50 who had recovered from COVID-19. The sequenced material came from peripheral blood. The nucleotide sequence is given as TGTGCCAGCAGCTTGGGACAGGGGGCGAGGTCTGGAAACACCATATATTTT. This translates into CASSLGQGARSGNTIYF. Reference TRBV5-4 and TRBJ1-3 genes cover what lies past the CDR3, so the full variable domain is ETGVTQSPTHLIKTRGQQVTLRCSSQSGHNTVSWYQQALGQGPQFIFQYYREEENGRGNFPPRFSGLQFPNYSSELNVNALELDDSALYLCASSLGQGARSGNTIYFGEGSWLTVV.